Listed below are T cell receptor beta chains from one sample, sequenced in a study of T cell repertoires in cytomegalovirus infection. Their recognized antigens are unknown. TCRdb processed the reads anew with MiXCR; each CDR3 protein has one entry. The table has nearly 700,000 distinct CDR3 sequences, 33% seen once. Material: cultured PBMCs, obtained from culture after CMV antigen stimulation. The receptors here all came from a human donor in good health (CMV status not recorded). Some clones in this sample may be carry-over from other donors' samples. The CDR3 runs from the conserved cysteine through the conserved F or W. Fields, in order: J gene, D gene, V gene, clone size, CDR3 protein, CDR3 DNA. A D gene is named only where the DNA matches it firmly. Some rows mark clone size as missing; the rest say once, few, many or name a class of expanded clone.

TRBJ2-1 | TRBD1 | TRBV27 | few | CASTLLQGSYNEQFF | TGTGCCAGCACCCTATTACAGGGGTCCTACAATGAGCAGTTCTTC
TRBJ1-5 | . | TRBV12-3/TRBV12-4 | . | CASSVRGGGNQPQHF | TGTGCCAGCAGTGTAAGGGGTGGCGGCAATCAGCCCCAGCATTTT
TRBJ1-1 | . | TRBV20-1 | . | CSASGAGSENTEAFF | TGCAGTGCTAGCGGCGCAGGGTCGGAGAACACTGAAGCTTTCTTT
TRBJ1-5 | . | TRBV7-2 | many | CASSLGGDGNQPQHF | TGTGCCAGCAGCTTAGGTGGGGACGGAAATCAGCCCCAGCATTTT
TRBJ2-7 | . | TRBV20-1 | . | CSARGADSYEQYF | TGCAGTGCTAGAGGTGCGGACAGCTACGAGCAGTACTTC
TRBJ2-1 | TRBD1 | TRBV6-2/TRBV6-3 | . | CASRDGQGPLNEQFF | TGTGCCAGCAGAGACGGACAGGGACCTCTCAATGAGCAGTTCTTC
TRBJ2-4 | TRBD1 | TRBV7-6 | many | CASSLVAGGNIQYF | TGTGCCAGCAGCTTAGTGGCAGGGGGAAACATTCAGTACTTC
TRBJ2-3 | . | TRBV20-1 | . | CSASVGLLEDTQYF | TGCAGTGCTAGTGTGGGACTGCTCGAGGATACGCAGTATTTT
TRBJ1-1 | . | TRBV5-1 | . | CASSLGRFGNTEAFF | TGCGCCAGCAGCCTCGGTAGGTTTGGGAACACTGAAGCTTTCTTT
TRBJ1-1 | TRBD1 | TRBV6-2/TRBV6-3 | few | CASRRGHNEAFF | TGTGCCAGCAGAAGGGGGCATAATGAAGCTTTCTTT
TRBJ1-4 | . | TRBV6-5 | . | CASSTGQFGREKLFF | TGTGCCAGCAGTACCGGACAGTTCGGAAGGGAAAAACTGTTTTTT
TRBJ2-1 | TRBD1 | TRBV7-9 | few | CASSSPGGTGVLEQFF | TGTGCCAGCAGCTCACCTGGGGGGACAGGGGTGTTGGAGCAGTTCTTC
TRBJ1-2 | . | TRBV12-3/TRBV12-4 | . | CASSLTGISEGYTF | TGTGCCAGCAGTTTAACAGGGATCAGCGAAGGCTACACCTTC
TRBJ2-2 | . | TRBV7-8 | . | CASSLQSTGELFF | TGTGCCAGCAGCTTACAGAGCACCGGGGAGCTGTTTTTT
TRBJ2-1 | TRBD2 | TRBV6-2/TRBV6-3 | . | CASRPSGYNEQFF | TGTGCCAGCAGGCCTAGCGGATACAATGAGCAGTTCTTC
TRBJ2-3 | . | TRBV18 | . | CASSPQPVVRDTQYF | TGTGCCAGCTCACCCCAACCCGTCGTACGGGATACGCAGTATTTT
TRBJ2-1 | TRBD1 | TRBV7-2 | . | CASSTLGQGASEQFF | TGTGCCAGCAGCACCCTAGGACAGGGGGCAAGTGAGCAGTTCTTC
TRBJ1-2 | . | TRBV6-2/TRBV6-3 | . | CASSNSWTVVYGYTF | TGTGCCAGCAGTAATTCGTGGACAGTGGTCTATGGCTACACCTTC
TRBJ1-6 | . | TRBV28 | few | CASRAGNSPLHF | TGTGCCAGCAGGGCGGGCAATTCACCCCTCCACTTT
TRBJ1-2 | TRBD1 | TRBV2 | . | CATPQGADYGYTF | TGTGCCACCCCACAGGGGGCGGACTATGGCTACACCTTC
TRBJ2-1 | . | TRBV7-6 | . | CASGEFSYNEQFF | TGTGCCAGCGGAGAATTCTCCTACAATGAGCAGTTCTTC
TRBJ2-2 | TRBD1 | TRBV14 | few | CASSRDRDRTGELFF | TGTGCCAGCAGCCGCGACAGGGACCGCACCGGGGAGCTGTTTTTT
TRBJ1-5 | . | TRBV5-6 | . | CASSLGVSNSNQPQHF | TGTGCCAGCAGCTTGGGAGTTTCAAATAGCAATCAGCCCCAGCATTTT
TRBJ2-3 | . | TRBV7-6 | . | CASSPPGAGRNTQYF | TGTGCCAGCAGCCCTCCCGGGGCAGGCCGGAATACGCAGTATTTT
TRBJ2-1 | TRBD2 | TRBV2 | . | CASRQSSGGANEQFF | TGTGCCAGCAGGCAATCTAGCGGGGGGGCCAATGAGCAGTTCTTC
TRBJ2-3 | . | TRBV5-4 | once | CASSSKDALPDTQYF | TGTGCCAGCAGCTCGAAGGACGCGTTACCGGATACGCAGTATTTT
TRBJ2-3 | . | TRBV11-2 | . | CASSLDRVGYGTDTQYF | TGTGCCAGCAGCTTAGACCGGGTAGGCTACGGCACAGATACGCAGTATTTT
TRBJ2-1 | TRBD2 | TRBV20-1 | . | CSARESYPSGSSYNEQFF | TGCAGTGCTAGAGAGTCCTACCCTAGCGGCAGCTCCTACAATGAGCAGTTCTTC